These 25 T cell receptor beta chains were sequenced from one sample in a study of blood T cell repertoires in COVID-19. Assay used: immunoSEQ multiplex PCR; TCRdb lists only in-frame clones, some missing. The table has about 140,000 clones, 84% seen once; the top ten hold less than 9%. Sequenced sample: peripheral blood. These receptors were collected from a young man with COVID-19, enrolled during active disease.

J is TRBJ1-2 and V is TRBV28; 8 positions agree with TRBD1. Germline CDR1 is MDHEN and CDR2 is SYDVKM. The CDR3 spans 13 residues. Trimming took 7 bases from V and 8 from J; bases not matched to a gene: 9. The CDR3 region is CASTRQGFGGYTF. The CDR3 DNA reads TGTGCCAGCACCCGACAGGGGTTTGGGGGCTACACCTTC.

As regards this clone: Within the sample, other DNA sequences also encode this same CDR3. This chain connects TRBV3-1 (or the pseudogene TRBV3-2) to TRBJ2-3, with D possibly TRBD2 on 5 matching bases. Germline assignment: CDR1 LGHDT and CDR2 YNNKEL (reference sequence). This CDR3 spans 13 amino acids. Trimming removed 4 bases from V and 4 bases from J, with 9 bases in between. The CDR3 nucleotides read TGTGCCAGCAGCCCACTAGGTTCAGATACGCAGTATTTT. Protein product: CASSPLGSDTQYF.

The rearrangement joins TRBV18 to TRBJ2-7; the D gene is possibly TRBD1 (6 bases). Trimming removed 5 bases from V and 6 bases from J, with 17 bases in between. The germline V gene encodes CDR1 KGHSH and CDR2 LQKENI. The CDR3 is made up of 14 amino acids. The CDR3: CASSASDTGREQYF. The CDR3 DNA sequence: TGTGCCAGCTCAGCGTCGGATACAGGGCGCGAGCAGTACTTC.

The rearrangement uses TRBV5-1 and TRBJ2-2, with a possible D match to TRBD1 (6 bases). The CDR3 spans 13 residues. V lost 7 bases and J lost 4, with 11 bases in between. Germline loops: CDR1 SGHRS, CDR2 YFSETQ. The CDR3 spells CASAQGSTGELFF. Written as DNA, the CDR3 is TGCGCCAGCGCTCAGGGGAGCACCGGGGAGCTGTTTTTT.

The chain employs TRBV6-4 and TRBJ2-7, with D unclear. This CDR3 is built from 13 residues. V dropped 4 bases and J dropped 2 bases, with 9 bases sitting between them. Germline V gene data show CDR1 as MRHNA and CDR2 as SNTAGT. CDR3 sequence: CASSVASAYEQYF. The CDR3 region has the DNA TGTGCCAGCAGTGTGGCCAGCGCCTACGAGCAGTACTTC.

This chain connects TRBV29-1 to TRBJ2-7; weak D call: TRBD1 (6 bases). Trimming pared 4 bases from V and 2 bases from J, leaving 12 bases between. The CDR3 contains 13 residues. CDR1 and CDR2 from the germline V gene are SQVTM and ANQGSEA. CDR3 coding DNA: TGCAGCGTTGTCGGGGCAGGGGCCTACGAGCAGTACTTC. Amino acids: CSVVGAGAYEQYF.

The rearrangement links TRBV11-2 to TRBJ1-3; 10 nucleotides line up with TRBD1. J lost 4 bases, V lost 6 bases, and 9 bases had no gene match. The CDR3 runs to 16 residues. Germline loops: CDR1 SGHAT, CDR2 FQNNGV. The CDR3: CASRSGTGVSGNTIYF. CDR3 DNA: TGTGCCAGCAGATCCGGGACAGGGGTATCCGGAAACACCATATATTTT.

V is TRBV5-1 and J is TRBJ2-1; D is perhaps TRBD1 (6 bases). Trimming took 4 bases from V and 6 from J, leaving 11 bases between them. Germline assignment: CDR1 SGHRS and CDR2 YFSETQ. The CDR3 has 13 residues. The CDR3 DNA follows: TGCGCCAGCAGCCCGGTCAGGGGCAATGAGCAGTTCTTC. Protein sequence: CASSPVRGNEQFF.

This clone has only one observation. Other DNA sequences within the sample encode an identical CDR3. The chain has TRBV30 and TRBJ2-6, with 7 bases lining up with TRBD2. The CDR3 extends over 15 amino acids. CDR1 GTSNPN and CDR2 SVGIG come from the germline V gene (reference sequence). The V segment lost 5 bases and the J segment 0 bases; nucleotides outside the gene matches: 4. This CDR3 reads CAWGRGSSGANVLTF. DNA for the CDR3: TGTGCCTGGGGGCGGGGGAGCTCTGGGGCCAACGTCCTGACTTTC.

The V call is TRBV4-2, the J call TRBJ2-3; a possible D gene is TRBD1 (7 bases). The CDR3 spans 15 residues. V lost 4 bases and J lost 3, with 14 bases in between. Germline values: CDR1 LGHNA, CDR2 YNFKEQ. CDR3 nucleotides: TGTGCCAGCAGCCGCGGGGACAGTGGAACAGATACGCAGTATTTT. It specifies CASSRGDSGTDTQYF.

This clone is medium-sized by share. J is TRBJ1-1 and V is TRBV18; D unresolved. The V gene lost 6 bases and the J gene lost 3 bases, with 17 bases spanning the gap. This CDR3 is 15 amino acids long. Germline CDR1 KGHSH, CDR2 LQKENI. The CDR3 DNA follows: TGTGCCAGCTCCCAACCACTAGGTTCGGACACTGAAGCTTTCTTT. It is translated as CASSQPLGSDTEAFF.

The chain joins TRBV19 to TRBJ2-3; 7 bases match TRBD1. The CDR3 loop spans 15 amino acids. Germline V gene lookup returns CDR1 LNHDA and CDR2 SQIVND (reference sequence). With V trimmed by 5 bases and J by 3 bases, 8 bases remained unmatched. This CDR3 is CASSRAGGRTDTQYF. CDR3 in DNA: TGTGCCAGTAGTCGGGCAGGGGGACGAACAGATACGCAGTATTTT.

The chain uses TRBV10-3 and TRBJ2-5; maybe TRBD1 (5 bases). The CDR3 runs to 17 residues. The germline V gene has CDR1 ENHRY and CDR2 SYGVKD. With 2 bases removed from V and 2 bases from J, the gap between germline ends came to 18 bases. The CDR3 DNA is TGTGCCATCAGTGAGATGCAGGGCGGAACCTTTCAAGAGACCCAGTACTTC. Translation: CAISEMQGGTFQETQYF.

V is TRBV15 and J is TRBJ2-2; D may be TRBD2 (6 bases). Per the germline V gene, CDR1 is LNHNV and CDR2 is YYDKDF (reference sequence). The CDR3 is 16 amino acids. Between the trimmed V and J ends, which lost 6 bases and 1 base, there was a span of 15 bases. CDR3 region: CATRPSGTVNTGELFF. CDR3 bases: TGTGCCACCAGGCCGTCCGGGACTGTGAACACCGGGGAGCTGTTTTTT.

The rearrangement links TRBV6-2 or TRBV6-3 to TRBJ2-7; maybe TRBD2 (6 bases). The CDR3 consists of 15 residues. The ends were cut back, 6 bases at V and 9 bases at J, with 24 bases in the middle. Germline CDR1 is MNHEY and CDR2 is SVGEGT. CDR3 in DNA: TGTGCCAGCAGCCAAGGGCCCGGGGGTCCCCCCTCGCAGTACTTC. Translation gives CASSQGPGGPPSQYF.

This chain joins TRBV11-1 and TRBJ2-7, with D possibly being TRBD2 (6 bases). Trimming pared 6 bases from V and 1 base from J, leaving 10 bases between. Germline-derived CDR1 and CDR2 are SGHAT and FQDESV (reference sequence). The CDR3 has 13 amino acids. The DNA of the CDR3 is TGTGCCAGCAGGCCCGGACTATCCTACGAGCAGTACTTC. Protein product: CASRPGLSYEQYF.

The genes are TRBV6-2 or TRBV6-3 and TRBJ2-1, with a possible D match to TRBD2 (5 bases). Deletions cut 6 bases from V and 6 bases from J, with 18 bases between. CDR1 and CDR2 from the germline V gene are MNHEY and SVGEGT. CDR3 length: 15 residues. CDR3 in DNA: TGTGCCAGCAGCCACTCCCGGCTAGCCGGCAATGAGCAGTTCTTC. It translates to CASSHSRLAGNEQFF.

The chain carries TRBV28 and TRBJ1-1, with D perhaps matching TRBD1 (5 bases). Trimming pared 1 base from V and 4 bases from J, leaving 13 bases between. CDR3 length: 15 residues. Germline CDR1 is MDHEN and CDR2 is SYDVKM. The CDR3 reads CASSLFGYQGTEAFF. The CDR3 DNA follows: TGTGCCAGCAGTTTATTTGGCTACCAGGGCACTGAAGCTTTCTTT. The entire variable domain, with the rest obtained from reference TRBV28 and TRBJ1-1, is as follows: DVKVTQSSRYLVKRTGEKVFLECVQDMDHENMFWYRQDPGLGLRLIYFSYDVKMKEKGDIPEGYSVSREKKERFSLILESASTNQTSMYLCASSLFGYQGTEAFFGQGTRLTVV.

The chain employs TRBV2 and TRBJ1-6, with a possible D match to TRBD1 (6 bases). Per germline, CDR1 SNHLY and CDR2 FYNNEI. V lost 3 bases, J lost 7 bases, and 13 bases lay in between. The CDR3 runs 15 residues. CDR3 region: CASSEGGRRNSPLHF. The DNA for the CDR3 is TGTGCCAGCAGTGAGGGGGGGCGAAGAAATTCACCCCTCCACTTT.

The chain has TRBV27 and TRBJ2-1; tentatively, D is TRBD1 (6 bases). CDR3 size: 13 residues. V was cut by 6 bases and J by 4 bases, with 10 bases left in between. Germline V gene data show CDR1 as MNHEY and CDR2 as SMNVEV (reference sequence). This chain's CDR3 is CASSLGAYNEQFF. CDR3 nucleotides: TGTGCCAGCAGCCTGGGGGCTTACAATGAGCAGTTCTTC.

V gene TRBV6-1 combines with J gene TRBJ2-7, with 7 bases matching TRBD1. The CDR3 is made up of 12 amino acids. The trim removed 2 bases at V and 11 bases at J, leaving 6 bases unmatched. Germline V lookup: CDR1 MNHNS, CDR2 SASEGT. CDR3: CASSESGTDKYF. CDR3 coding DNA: TGTGCCAGCAGTGAATCGGGGACAGACAAGTACTTC.

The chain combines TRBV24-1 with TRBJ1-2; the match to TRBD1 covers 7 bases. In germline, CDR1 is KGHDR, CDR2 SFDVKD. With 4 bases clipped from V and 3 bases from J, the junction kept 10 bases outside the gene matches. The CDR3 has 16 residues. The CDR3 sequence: CATSDHTTGRDYGYTF. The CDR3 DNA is TGTGCCACCAGTGACCACACGACAGGGCGGGACTATGGCTACACCTTC.

The chain's CDR3 is CASSPGGLTGELFF. The CDR3 DNA sequence: TGTGCCAGCAGCCCCGGAGGGCTCACCGGGGAGCTGTTTTTT. The chain has TRBV9 and TRBJ2-2, with D perhaps TRBD2 (6 bases). Trimming pared 4 bases from V and 4 bases from J, leaving 11 bases between. The length of the CDR3 is 14 residues. CDR1 is SGDLS and CDR2 is YYNGEE in the germline V gene.

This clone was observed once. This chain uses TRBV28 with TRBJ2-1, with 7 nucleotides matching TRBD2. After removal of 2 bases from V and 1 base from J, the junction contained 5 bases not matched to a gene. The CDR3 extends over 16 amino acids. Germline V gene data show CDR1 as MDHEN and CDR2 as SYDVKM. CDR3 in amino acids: CASSLGGGGSYNEQFF. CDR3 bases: TGTGCCAGCAGTTTAGGTGGGGGGGGATCCTACAATGAGCAGTTCTTC.

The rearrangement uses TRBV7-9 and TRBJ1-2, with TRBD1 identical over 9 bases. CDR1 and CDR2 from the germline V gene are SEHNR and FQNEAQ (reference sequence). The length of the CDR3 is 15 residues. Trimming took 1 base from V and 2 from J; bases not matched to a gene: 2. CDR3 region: CASSLETGGNYGYTF. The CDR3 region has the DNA TGTGCCAGCAGCTTAGAGACAGGGGGGAACTATGGCTACACCTTC.